The entry below describes one T cell receptor (beta chain). Its antigen is currently unknown. Germline-derived CDR1 and CDR2 are MDHEN and SYDVKM. The V end was cut by 4 bases, the J end by 3 bases, with 13 bases between. The CDR3 runs 14 residues. These data come from a study of cytomegalovirus exposure and HLA in healthy donors. Generated by immunoSEQ multiplex PCR, the TCRdb table keeps only in-frame clones and is missing some. The table lists tens of thousands of clones, more than 85% of them singletons. Study outcomes and limitations: The study recorded 150 to 200 TCR beta chains that were cytomegalovirus-associated.

This sequence was found in a man younger than 35 in good health and CMV-seronegative. The chain joins TRBV28 to TRBJ2-7; D might be TRBD1 (5 bases). Input material: PBMCs. The CDR3 DNA is TGTGCCAGCAGTTCCTCGGACACCGACTACGAGCAGTACTTC. This translates into CASSSSDTDYEQYF.